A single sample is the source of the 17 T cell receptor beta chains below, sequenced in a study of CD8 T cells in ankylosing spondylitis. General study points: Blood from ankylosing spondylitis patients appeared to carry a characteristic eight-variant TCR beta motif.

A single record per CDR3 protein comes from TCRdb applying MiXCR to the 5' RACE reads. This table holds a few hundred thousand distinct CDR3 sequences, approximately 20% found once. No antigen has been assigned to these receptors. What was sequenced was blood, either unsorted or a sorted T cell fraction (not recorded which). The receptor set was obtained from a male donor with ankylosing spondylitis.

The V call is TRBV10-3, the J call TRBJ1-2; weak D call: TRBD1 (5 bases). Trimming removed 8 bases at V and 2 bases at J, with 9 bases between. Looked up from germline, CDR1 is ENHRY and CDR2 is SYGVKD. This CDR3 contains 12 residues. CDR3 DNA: TGTGCCATCTTAAGGGACAACTATGGCTACACCTTC. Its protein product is CAILRDNYGYTF.

The CDR3 DNA sequence: TGTGCCAGCAGCCCCGGGACAGGTCACTCCAATGAGCAGTTCTTC. Translating gives CASSPGTGHSNEQFF. This chain joins TRBV7-6 and TRBJ2-1; TRBD1 matches 8 bases. Germline V gene lookup returns CDR1 SGHVS and CDR2 FNYEAQ. This CDR3 has 15 amino acids. Trimming cost V 5 bases and J 6 bases; bases outside gene matches: 9.

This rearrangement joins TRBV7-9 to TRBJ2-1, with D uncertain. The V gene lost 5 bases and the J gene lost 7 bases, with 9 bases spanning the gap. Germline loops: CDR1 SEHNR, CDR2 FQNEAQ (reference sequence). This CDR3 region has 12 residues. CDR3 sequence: CASSPRMNEQFF. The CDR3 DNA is TGTGCCAGCAGCCCCCGTATGAATGAGCAGTTCTTC.

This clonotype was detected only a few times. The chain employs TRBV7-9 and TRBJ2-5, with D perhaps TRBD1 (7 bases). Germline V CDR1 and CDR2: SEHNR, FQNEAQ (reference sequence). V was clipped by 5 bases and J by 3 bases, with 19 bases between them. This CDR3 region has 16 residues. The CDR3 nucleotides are TGTGCCAGCAGCCCACGGATAACAGGGGAGGAAGAGACCCAGTACTTC. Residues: CASSPRITGEEETQYF.

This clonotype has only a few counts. The CDR3 sequence: CASSHGQGLSYNEQFF. The CDR3 nucleotides are TGCGCCAGCAGCCACGGACAGGGACTATCGTACAATGAGCAGTTCTTC. The chain combines TRBV4-1 with TRBJ2-1; tentative D call: TRBD1 (8 bases). This CDR3 comprises 16 residues. Between the trimmed V and J ends, which lost 3 bases and 4 bases, there was a span of 16 bases. Germline assignment: CDR1 MGHRA and CDR2 YSYEKL.

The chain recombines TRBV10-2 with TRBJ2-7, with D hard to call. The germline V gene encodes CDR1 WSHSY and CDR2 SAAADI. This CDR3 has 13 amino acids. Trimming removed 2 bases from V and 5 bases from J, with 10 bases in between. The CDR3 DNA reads TGCGCCAGCAGTGAGCTCCTAGTCCACGAGCAGTACTTC. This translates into CASSELLVHEQYF.

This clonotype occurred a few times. CDR3 sequence (DNA): TGTGCCAGCAGTTTATTCCAGGCTGACGAGCAGTACTTC. This translates into CASSLFQADEQYF. This rearrangement joins TRBV12-3 or TRBV12-4 to TRBJ2-7, with D hard to call. The CDR3 length is 13 residues. V lost 2 bases and J 5 bases, leaving 10 bases between the germline ends.

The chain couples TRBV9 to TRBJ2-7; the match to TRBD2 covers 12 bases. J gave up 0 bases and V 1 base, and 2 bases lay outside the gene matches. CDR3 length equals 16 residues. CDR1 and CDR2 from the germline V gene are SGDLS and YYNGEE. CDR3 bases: TGTGCCAGCAGCGTAAGGACTAGCGGGAACTCCTACGAGCAGTACTTC. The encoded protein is CASSVRTSGNSYEQYF.

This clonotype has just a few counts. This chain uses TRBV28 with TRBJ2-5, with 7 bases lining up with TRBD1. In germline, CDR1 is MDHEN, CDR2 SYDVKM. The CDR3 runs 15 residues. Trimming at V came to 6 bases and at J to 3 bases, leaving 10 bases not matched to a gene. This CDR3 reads CASSLQGTLKETQYF. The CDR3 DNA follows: TGTGCCAGCAGCTTACAGGGGACCTTAAAAGAGACCCAGTACTTC.

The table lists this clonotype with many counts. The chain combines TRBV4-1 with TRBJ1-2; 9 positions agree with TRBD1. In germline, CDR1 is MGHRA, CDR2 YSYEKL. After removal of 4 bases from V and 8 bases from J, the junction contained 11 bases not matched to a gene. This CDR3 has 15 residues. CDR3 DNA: TGCGCCAGCAGCCCTACAGGGGGCCTCGAGGAGGGCTACACCTTC. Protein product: CASSPTGGLEEGYTF.

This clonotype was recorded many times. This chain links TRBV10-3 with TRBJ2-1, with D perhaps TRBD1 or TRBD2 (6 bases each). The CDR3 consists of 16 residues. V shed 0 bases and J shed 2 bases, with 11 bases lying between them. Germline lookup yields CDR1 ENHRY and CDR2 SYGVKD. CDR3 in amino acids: CAISESGGQTYNEQFF. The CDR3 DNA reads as TGTGCCATCAGTGAGTCTGGGGGGCAAACCTACAATGAGCAGTTCTTC.

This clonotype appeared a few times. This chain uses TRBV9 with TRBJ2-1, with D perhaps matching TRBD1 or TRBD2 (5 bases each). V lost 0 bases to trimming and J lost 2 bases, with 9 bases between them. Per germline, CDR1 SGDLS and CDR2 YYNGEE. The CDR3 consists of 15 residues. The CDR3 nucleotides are TGTGCCAGCAGCGTAGGGGTGGGGGCCTACAATGAGCAGTTCTTC. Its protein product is CASSVGVGAYNEQFF.

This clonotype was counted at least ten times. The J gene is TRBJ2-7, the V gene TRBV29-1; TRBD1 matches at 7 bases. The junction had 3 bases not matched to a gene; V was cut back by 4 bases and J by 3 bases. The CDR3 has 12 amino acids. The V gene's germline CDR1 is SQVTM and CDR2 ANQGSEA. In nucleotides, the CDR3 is TGCAGCGTTGTCGGGACAGACTACGAGCAGTACTTC. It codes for CSVVGTDYEQYF.

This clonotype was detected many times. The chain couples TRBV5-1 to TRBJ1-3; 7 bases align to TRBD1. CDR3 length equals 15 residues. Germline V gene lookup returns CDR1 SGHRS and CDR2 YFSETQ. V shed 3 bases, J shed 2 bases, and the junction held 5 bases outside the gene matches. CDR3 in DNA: TGCGCCAGCAGCTGGGACAGCACTACTGGAAACACCATATATTTT. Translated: CASSWDSTTGNTIYF.

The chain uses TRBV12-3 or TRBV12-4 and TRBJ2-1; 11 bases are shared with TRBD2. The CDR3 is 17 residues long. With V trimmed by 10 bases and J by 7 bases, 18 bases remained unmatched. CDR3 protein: CAISRTSGSLLGNEQFF. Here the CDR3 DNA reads TGTGCCATCAGCCGAACTAGCGGGAGTCTCCTCGGGAATGAGCAGTTCTTC.

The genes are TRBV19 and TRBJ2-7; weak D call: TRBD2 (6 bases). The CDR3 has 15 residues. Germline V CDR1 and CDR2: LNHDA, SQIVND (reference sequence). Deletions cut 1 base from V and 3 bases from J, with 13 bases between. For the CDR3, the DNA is TGTGCCAGTAGTATAGGTGGAGGGTTGGGCTACGAGCAGTACTTC. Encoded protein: CASSIGGGLGYEQYF.

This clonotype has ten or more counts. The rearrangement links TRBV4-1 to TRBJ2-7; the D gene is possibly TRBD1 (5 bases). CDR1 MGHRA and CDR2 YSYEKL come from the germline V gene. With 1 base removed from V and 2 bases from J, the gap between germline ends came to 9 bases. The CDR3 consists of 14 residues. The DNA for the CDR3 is TGCGCCAGCAGCCAAGTTCTAGGGGCCTACGAGCAGTACTTC. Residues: CASSQVLGAYEQYF.